This T cell receptor (beta chain) is drawn from a study of T cell responses to AZD1222 COVID-19 vaccine. In germline, CDR1 is SGHVS, CDR2 FNYEAQ. Trimming pared 3 bases from V and 5 bases from J, leaving 16 bases between. The CDR3 is 15 residues long. The study, taken as a whole, reports: Researchers report vaccine-associated CD4 TCRs spanning spike, with dominance at 160-218 and 743-854. Baseline serology detected seropositivity in only 6 or 7 AZD1222 recipients. No day 14 peak samples; only post-peak repertoires were characterized. A reported finding is that nearly half of spike-specific TCRs target unmutated variant regions.

As to this clone: Its matching antigen is unknown.

TCRdb keeps only in-frame clones here, not all; method: immunoSEQ multiplex PCR. The table shows 95,000 to 150,000 clones, with about 92% occurring only once. Sequenced here: peripheral blood, sampled 28 days after the second AZD1222 dose. The chain combines TRBV7-6 with TRBJ2-5; a weak D match, TRBD2 (6 bases). This clonotype was obtained from an adult who received the AZD1222 COVID-19 vaccine. In nucleotides, the CDR3 is TGTGCCAGCAGCTTGGGGCGGGACCGAAGGGAGACCCAGTACTTC. Protein product: CASSLGRDRRETQYF.